The source of this T cell receptor beta chain is a study of blood T cell repertoires in COVID-19. Looking at the study overall: There were acute and convalescent COVID-19 samples, and they came from the United States, Italy and Spain. Sample material is recorded as cDNA or gDNA derived from T cells, B-cell-depleted T cells, or PBMCs.

Sequencing was performed with immunoSEQ multiplex PCR; in TCRdb, only in-frame clones are kept and a portion is missing. Altogether 170,000 or so clones are present, around 84% being singletons, with the ten largest covering around 0.5%. This clone was counted between two and nine times. The trim removed 4 bases at V and 4 bases at J, leaving 5 bases unmatched. Germline V gives CDR1 SGHDN, CDR2 FVKESK. The CDR3 is 14 amino acids. Seattle's cohort entered during active infection and was followed longitudinally. The chain combines TRBV14 with TRBJ1-2, with TRBD1 matching over 8 bases. This TCR was sampled from a man between 60 and 75 years old with COVID-19, enrolled during active disease. Sequencing was performed on peripheral blood. The CDR3 sequence: CASSPGQVLYGYTF. The CDR3 DNA reads TGTGCCAGCAGCCCGGGACAGGTCCTCTATGGCTACACCTTC. Complete variable domain (other parts from reference TRBV14 and TRBJ1-2): EAGVTQFPSHSVIEKGQTVTLRCDPISGHDNLYWYRRVMGKEIKFLLHFVKESKQDESGMPNNRFLAERTGGTYSTLKVQPAELEDSGVYFCASSPGQVLYGYTFGSGTRLTVV.